Included here is one T cell receptor (beta chain) sequence, with context. The antigen it binds to is not known. No much larger clonotype is one base removed from it; base qualities were not supplied. The library was obtained by 5' RACE. The sequencer listed for this sample is Illumina HiSeq 2000. Template switching introduced a universal primer binding site; the final cDNA contained a unique molecular identifier, enabling accurate counting of TCR cDNA molecules. Specific primers in the conserved constant-segment region were used to synthesize first-strand cDNA for the TCR alpha and beta chains. Each cDNA library was double barcoded, with a SMART-Mk sample barcode plus Illumina barcodes, to control for contamination. TruSeq adapter sequences, together with Illumina sample barcodes, were added in two successive PCR steps. The TCR alpha and beta cDNA libraries were sequenced on the Illumina HiSeq platform using custom primers. Per the original workflow: MiGEC was used to process raw reads and extract unique molecular identifiers, and MiXCR was used to find CDR3 positions. For each individual, recombination models were inferred using an EM algorithm with the repgenHMM and IGoR tools. Shared clonotypes were analyzed with the tcR package in R, and sharing was normalized by the product of cloneset sizes. Out-of-frame nonproductive sequences were analyzed to study raw recombination free of thymic and clonal selection effects. The public reads were quality trimmed at Q25 with fastp and then assembled into clones with MiXCR by TCRdb, keeping productive beta chains. All rows with the same CDR3 protein become a single entry with the most common DNA and genes. TCRdb, not the authors, supplied the V and J calls. Here the sample has hundreds of thousands of distinct CDR3 sequences; about 18% occur a single time. Together, the top ten hold about an eighth of the sample.

V sheds 8 bases and J sheds 9 bases, leaving 21 bases between their ends. For CDR1 and CDR2, the germline V gene lists SGHRS and YFSETQ. The CDR3 covers 14 residues, taking in both the cysteine and the phenylalanine. Just CDR3 DNA is preserved here, 42 bases in frame from base 1. All donors were healthy Caucasians. The twin cohort consisted of three pairs of female monozygotic twins, all aged roughly 18 to 29 years. Peripheral blood mononuclear cells were used as the source from which RNA for TCR libraries was isolated. This sample stems from a study of identical twins (dated by TCRdb to about 2016). The study in broad terms: The study deep-sequenced TCR alpha and beta repertoires from monozygotic twins, unrelated adults of various ages and cord blood to test whether fetal clonotypes persist. To rule out contamination, the twin experiments were replicated at different times with different library preparation protocols. Study-level results and caveats: Invariant T cells such as MAIT and iNKT could partly confound zero-insertion analyses, though diverse VJ usage argued against this for most clonotypes. Because the same donors could not be followed over many years, conclusions were based on cross-sectional statistical analysis. The excess sharing between twins in beta out-of-frame sequences was weaker because fewer shared sequences reduced the signal-to-noise ratio. In monozygotic twins, out-of-frame TCR alpha sharing was systematically underestimated by recombination models, although the models agreed with sharing between unrelated individuals. Compared with coincidental sharing between unrelated individuals, out-of-frame TCR alpha sequences shared between twins had an excess of sequences with low generation probability. Fewer insertions were carried by abundant cord blood beta clonotypes; a weaker similar trend was observed in young adult naive repertoires, while no such trend was observed in memory repertoires.

These data also formed part of another study, on T cells expressing NK-cell markers. That second report states: Three sorted T-cell subsets (CD3+CD56+NKG2C+, CD3+CD56+NKG2C- and CD3+CD56-NKG2C+) from several donors had their TCR beta-chain repertoires profiled. Of the eight sequenced donors, seven were found to be HCMV-seropositive and one was found to be HCMV-seronegative. In several experiments an anti-gammadeltaTCR antibody was added to restrict sorting to alphabetaTCR-expressing T cells. In over five donors, the dominant CD3+CD56+NKG2C+ clonotypes were found to rank among the top 10 CD8+ clonotypes and to make up roughly 1.0-7.5% of CD8+ T cells. Those dominant clonotypes were again the most abundant among CD3+CD56-NKG2C+ cells in a few donors, at roughly 28.3-60.1%. It remained unclear whether the expanded NKG2C-expressing T cell clones were specific for HCMV antigens. Randomly selected healthy volunteers, three men and five women, were used as the eight sequenced donors. HCMV-specific IgG was detected in serum with a commercial ELISA kit to determine HCMV serostatus. For 5 or 6 donors, unsorted PBMC were also used to sequence bulk peripheral blood T-cell repertoires. MIGEC handled demultiplexing of the reads and grouping by UMI, while MiTCR was used to assemble and quantify clonotypes. To exclude erroneous sequences, any TCR cDNA sequence not supported by at least two reads was discarded. The tcR package was used for downstream repertoire analysis, with clonotypes matched between fractions based on CDR3 nucleotide sequence plus V segment. VDJmatch was used to annotate antigen specificity against VDJdb, with one amino acid substitution allowed in CDR3.

The TCR originated in a woman under 30 in good health. The sample comprised PBMCs. This sequence uses TRBV5-1 and TRBJ2-1; matching of 6 bases hints at TRBD2 as the D gene. The bases are TGCGCCAGTAGTAGCTGGAGGGTAGGTGGTGAGCAGTTCTTC. Its protein is CASSSWRVGGEQFF.